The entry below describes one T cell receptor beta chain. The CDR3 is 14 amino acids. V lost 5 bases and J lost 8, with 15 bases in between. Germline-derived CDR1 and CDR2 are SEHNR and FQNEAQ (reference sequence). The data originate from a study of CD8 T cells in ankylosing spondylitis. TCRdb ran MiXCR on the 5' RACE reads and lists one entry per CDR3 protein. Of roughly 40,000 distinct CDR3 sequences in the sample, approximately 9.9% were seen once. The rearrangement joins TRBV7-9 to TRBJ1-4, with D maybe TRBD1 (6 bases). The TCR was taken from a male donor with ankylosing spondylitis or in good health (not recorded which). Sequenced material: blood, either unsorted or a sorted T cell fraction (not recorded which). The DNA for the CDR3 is TGTGCCAGCAGCACGGGGGCATATAGCGAAAAACTGTTTTTT. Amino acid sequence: CASSTGAYSEKLFF. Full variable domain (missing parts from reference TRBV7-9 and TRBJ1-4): DTGVSQNPRHKITKRGQNVTFRCDPISEHNRLYWYRQTLGQGPEFLTYFQNEAQLEKSRLLSDRFSAERPKGSFSTLEIQRTEQGDSAMYLCASSTGAYSEKLFFGSGTQLSVL.